This T cell receptor (beta chain) stems from a study of cytomegalovirus exposure and HLA in healthy donors. V shed 5 bases, J shed 7 bases, and the junction held 12 bases outside the gene matches. Germline V gene sequence: CDR1 MNHEY, CDR2 SMNVEV (reference sequence). The length of the CDR3 is 15 residues. As regards this clone: Antigen: not known.

Study results and limitations: V- and J-gene trimming in TCR beta was tied to a missense DCLRE1C variant by an analysis performed later. Sequences of the TCR beta chain were said to predict the HLA-A and HLA-B alleles of most subjects accurately. Three CMV-associated chains were confirmed in vitro to be specific for CMV antigens.

Both 60 Vbeta primers and 13 Jbeta primers went into the PCR. Using immunoSEQ multiplex PCR, the repertoire was profiled, and TCRdb retains in-frame clones only, with some absent. The sample holds some 180,000 clones, roughly a tenth seen once. The clonotype originates from a young woman in good health and CMV-seropositive. The sample taken for sequencing was PBMCs. The chain has TRBV27 and TRBJ2-7; 9 nucleotides align to TRBD1. CDR3 sequence: CASSPGQGTWWEQYF. In DNA form, the CDR3 reads TGTGCCAGCAGTCCCGGACAGGGGACTTGGTGGGAGCAGTACTTC.